These 14 T cell receptor beta chains were sequenced from one sample in a study of blood T cell repertoires in COVID-19. Produced via immunoSEQ multiplex PCR; TCRdb's table is partial and in-frame only. This sample has fewer than 450,000 clones, with approximately 88% found just once. Sequenced: PBMCs or T cells enriched from blood (not recorded which). These TCRs come from a woman aged 40 to 50 with acute COVID-19.

This clone appeared once. V is TRBV24-1 and J is TRBJ2-1; TRBD1 is a possible D gene (8 bases). Germline V lookup: CDR1 KGHDR, CDR2 SFDVKD. The CDR3 runs to 15 residues. V shed 6 bases and J shed 2 bases, with 13 bases lying between them. In DNA, the CDR3 is TGTGCCACCAGTCCAGCGGGACAGGCCTACAATGAGCAGTTCTTC. Its protein product is CATSPAGQAYNEQFF.

V is TRBV29-1 and J is TRBJ1-1, with D possibly being TRBD1 (5 bases). Between the trimmed V and J ends, which lost 3 bases and 3 bases, there was a span of 20 bases. CDR3 size: 16 residues. Looked up from germline, CDR1 is SQVTM and CDR2 is ANQGSEA. CDR3 in amino acids: CSVDWLGEGSDTEAFF. The CDR3 coding sequence is TGCAGCGTTGATTGGTTAGGGGAAGGCTCGGACACTGAAGCTTTCTTT.

J is TRBJ1-1 and V is TRBV12-3 or TRBV12-4, with D unresolved. The CDR3 runs 12 residues. The V gene lost 6 bases and the J gene lost 4 bases, with 9 bases spanning the gap. The CDR3 loop reads CASSGGSTEAFF. The CDR3 nucleotides are TGTGCCAGCAGCGGAGGGAGCACTGAAGCTTTCTTT.

In regard to this clone: The same CDR3 also results from other DNA sequences found in this sample. This chain connects TRBV6-5 to TRBJ1-2; the D is unclear. The germline gives CDR1 MNHEY, CDR2 SVGAGI. Trimming took off 4 bases at V and 3 bases at J, with 6 bases between the two ends. The CDR3 is made up of 12 amino acids. The chain's CDR3 is CASSSTDYGYTF. CDR3 nucleotide sequence: TGTGCCAGCAGTTCTACCGACTATGGCTACACCTTC.

This chain links TRBV27 with TRBJ2-1; D may be TRBD1 (6 bases). Trimming cost V 6 bases and J 8 bases, with 14 bases left between them. Germline loops: CDR1 MNHEY, CDR2 SMNVEV (reference sequence). This CDR3 spans 13 amino acids. The DNA of the CDR3 is TGTGCCAGCAGCATAACAGGGTTGGATGAGCAGTTCTTC. Its translation: CASSITGLDEQFF.

V gene TRBV25-1 combines with J gene TRBJ1-1; a weak D match, TRBD1 (5 bases). CDR3 size: 14 residues. Germline CDR1 MGHDK, CDR2 SYGVNS. Trimming took 5 bases from V and 5 from J, leaving 15 bases between them. As DNA, the CDR3 is TGTGCCAGCAGTCCTAACCCAGGGCTTACTGAAGCTTTCTTT. It yields the protein CASSPNPGLTEAFF.

The J gene is TRBJ2-1, the V gene TRBV9; 11 positions agree with TRBD2. The germline V gene encodes CDR1 SGDLS and CDR2 YYNGEE. The CDR3 is 15 amino acids. Unmatched junction bases numbered 2, after V lost 2 bases and J lost 4 bases. The CDR3 is CASSVSGGGYNEQFF. In DNA, the CDR3 is TGTGCCAGCAGCGTTAGCGGGGGGGGTTACAATGAGCAGTTCTTC.

This clone is a singleton in its sample. V and J are TRBV4-1 and TRBJ1-6; unclear D gene. The V and J ends lost 2 bases and 0 bases respectively, with 14 bases between them. In germline, CDR1 is MGHRA, CDR2 YSYEKL. This CDR3 is 18 amino acids long. CDR3 in DNA: TGCGCCAGCAGCCAATTCCGGGGTGTGAGCTCCTATAATTCACCCCTCCACTTT. This gives the protein CASSQFRGVSSYNSPLHF.

The chain combines TRBV5-1 with TRBJ2-6; the D is unclear. The V end lost 4 bases, the J end lost 4 bases, and 9 bases lay between the germline ends. Germline V gene lookup returns CDR1 SGHRS and CDR2 YFSETQ. CDR3 size: 14 residues. The CDR3 DNA reads TGCGCCAGCAGCCCCCAAGCAGGGGCCAACGTCCTGACTTTC. Its protein is CASSPQAGANVLTF.

The V call is TRBV11-2, the J call TRBJ2-5, with TRBD2 identical over 9 bases. CDR1 SGHAT and CDR2 FQNNGV come from the germline V gene. The CDR3 spans 16 residues. V shed 5 bases and J 4 bases; nucleotides not matched to a gene: 11. In DNA form, the CDR3 reads TGTGCCAGCAGCAGCCGACTAGCGGAGAAAGGAGAGACCCAGTACTTC. It encodes CASSSRLAEKGETQYF.

With regard to this clone: This sample also contains other DNA sequences that code for the same CDR3. The V call is TRBV24-1, the J call TRBJ2-3; maybe TRBD2 (6 bases). The V gene lost 7 bases and the J gene lost 0 bases, with 7 bases spanning the gap. This CDR3 region has 13 residues. Looked up from germline, CDR1 is KGHDR and CDR2 is SFDVKD. The CDR3 reads CATSGGSTDTQYF. The CDR3 DNA reads TGTGCCACCAGCGGGGGTAGCACAGATACGCAGTATTTT.

The chain uses TRBV6-5 and TRBJ2-5; D may be TRBD1 (6 bases). Deletions cut 5 bases from V and 0 bases from J, with 7 bases between. The CDR3 runs to 13 residues. From germline, CDR1 is MNHEY and CDR2 SVGAGI. The CDR3 DNA reads as TGTGCCAGCAGTCGGGACAACCAAGAGACCCAGTACTTC. Residues: CASSRDNQETQYF.

V is TRBV4-2 and J is TRBJ2-5; 9 nucleotides agree with TRBD2. Germline V gene sequence: CDR1 LGHNA, CDR2 YNFKEQ. This CDR3 is built from 16 residues. V gave up 0 bases and J gave up 1 base; unmatched junction bases: 3. DNA for the CDR3: TGTGCCAGCAGCCAAGAATCTAGCGGGGTCCAAGAGACCCAGTACTTC. This encodes CASSQESSGVQETQYF.

This clone turned up a few times. V gene TRBV5-1 combines with J gene TRBJ1-2; 8 bases map to TRBD1. Germline-derived CDR1 and CDR2 are SGHRS and YFSETQ. This CDR3 has 18 amino acids. Unmatched junction bases numbered 14, after V lost 4 bases and J lost 0 bases. The CDR3 protein is CASSPPVGTGGTNYGYTF. CDR3 bases: TGCGCCAGCAGCCCCCCTGTGGGGACAGGTGGAACTAACTATGGCTACACCTTC.